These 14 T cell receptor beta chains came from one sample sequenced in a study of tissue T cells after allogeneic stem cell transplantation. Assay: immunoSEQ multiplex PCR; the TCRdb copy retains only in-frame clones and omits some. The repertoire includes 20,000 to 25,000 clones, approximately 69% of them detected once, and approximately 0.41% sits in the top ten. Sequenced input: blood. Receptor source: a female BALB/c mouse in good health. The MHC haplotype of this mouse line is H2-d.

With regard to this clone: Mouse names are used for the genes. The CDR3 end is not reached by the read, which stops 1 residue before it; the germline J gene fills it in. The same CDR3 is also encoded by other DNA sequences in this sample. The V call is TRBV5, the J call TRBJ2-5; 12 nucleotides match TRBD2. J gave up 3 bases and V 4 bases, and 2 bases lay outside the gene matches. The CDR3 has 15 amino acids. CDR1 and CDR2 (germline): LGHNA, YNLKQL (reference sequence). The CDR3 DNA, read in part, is TGTGCCAGCAGCCCAGGACTGGGGGGGCAAGACACCCAGTAC. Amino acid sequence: CASSPGLGGQDTQY. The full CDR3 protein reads CASSPGLGGQDTQYF.

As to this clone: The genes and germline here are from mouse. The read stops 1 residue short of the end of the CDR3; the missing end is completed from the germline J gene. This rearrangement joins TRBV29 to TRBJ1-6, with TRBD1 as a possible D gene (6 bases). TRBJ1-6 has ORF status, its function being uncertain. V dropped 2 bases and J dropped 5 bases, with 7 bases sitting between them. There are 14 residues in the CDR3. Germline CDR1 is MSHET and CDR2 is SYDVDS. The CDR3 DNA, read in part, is TGTGCTAGCAGTTTAGGGACAAATAATTCGCCCCTCTAC. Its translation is CASSLGTNNSPLY. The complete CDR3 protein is CASSLGTNNSPLYF.

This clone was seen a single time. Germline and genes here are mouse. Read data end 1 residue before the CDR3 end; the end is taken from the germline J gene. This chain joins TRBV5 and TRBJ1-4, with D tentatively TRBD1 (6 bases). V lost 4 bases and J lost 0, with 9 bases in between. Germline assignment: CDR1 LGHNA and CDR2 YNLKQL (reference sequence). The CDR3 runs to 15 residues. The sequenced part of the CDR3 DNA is TGTGCCAGCAGCCCCGGGACAATTTCCAACGAAAGATTATTT. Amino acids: CASSPGTISNERLF. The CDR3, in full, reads CASSPGTISNERLFF.

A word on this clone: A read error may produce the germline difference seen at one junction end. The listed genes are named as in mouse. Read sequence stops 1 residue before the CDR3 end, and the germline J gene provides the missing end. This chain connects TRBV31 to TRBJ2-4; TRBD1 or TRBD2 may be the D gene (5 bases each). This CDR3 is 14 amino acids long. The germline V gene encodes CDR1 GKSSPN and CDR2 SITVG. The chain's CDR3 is CVWSLWGLQNTLYF. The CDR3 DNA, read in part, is TGTGTCTGGAGTCTATGGGGCCTCCAAAACACCTTGTAC.

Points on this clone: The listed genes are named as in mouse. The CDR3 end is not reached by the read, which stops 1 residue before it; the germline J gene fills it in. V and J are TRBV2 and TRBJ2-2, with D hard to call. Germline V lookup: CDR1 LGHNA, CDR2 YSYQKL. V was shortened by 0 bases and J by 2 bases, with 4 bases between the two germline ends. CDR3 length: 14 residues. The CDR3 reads CASSQERNTGQLYF. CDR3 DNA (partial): TGTGCCAGCAGCCAAGAGAGGAACACCGGGCAGCTCTAC.

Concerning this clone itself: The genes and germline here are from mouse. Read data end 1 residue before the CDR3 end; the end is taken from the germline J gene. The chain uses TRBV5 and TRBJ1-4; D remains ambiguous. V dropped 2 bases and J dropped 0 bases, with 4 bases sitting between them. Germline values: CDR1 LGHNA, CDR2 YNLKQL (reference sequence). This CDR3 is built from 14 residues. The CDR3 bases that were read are TGTGCCAGCAGCCAAAGGCTTTCCAACGAAAGATTATTT. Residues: CASSQRLSNERLF. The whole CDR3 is CASSQRLSNERLFF.

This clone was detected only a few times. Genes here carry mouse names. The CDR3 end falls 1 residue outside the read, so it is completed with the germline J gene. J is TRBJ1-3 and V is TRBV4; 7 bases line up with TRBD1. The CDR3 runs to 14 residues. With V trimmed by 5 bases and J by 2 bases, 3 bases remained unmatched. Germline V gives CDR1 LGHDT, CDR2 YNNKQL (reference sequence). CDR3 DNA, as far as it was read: TGTGCCAGCAGCGCACAGGGGACTGGAAATACGCTCTAT. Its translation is CASSAQGTGNTLY. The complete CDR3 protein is CASSAQGTGNTLYF.

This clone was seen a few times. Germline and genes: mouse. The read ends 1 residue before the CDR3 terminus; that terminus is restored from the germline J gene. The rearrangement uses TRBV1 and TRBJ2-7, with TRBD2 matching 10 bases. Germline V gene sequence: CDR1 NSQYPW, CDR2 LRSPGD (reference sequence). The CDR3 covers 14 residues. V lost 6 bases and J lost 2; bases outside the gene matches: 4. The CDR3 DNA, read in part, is TGCACCTGCAGCACCGGGACTGGGGCCTATGAACAGTAC. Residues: CTCSTGTGAYEQY. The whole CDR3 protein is CTCSTGTGAYEQYF.

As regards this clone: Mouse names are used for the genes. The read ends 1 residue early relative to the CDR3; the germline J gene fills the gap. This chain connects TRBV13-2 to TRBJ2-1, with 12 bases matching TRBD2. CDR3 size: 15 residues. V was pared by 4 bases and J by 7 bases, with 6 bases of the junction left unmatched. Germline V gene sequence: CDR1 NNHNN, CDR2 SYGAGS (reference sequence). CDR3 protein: CASGPTGGALAEQFF. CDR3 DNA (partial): TGTGCCAGCGGTCCGACTGGGGGGGCGCTCGCTGAGCAGTTC.

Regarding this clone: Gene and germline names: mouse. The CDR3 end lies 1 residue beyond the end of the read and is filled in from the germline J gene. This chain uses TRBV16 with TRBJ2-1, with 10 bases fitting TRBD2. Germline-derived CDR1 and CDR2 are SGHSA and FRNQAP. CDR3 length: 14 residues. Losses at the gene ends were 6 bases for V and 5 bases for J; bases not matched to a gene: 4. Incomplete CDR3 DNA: TGTGCAAGCAGTCCTGGGGGGGCGCATGCTGAGCAGTTC. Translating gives CASSPGGAHAEQF. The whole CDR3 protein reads CASSPGGAHAEQFF.

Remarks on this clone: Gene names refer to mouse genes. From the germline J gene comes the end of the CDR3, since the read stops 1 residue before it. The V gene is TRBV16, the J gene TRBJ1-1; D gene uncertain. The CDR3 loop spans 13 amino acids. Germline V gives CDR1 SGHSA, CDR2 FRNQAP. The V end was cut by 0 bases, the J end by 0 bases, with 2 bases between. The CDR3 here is CASSLDQNTEVFF. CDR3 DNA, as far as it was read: TGTGCAAGCAGCTTAGATCAGAACACAGAAGTCTTC. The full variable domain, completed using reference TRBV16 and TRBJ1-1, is NAGVIQTPRHKVTGKGQEATLWCEPISGHSAVFWYRQTIVQGLEFLTYFRNQAPIDDSGMPKERFSAQMPNQSHSTLKIQSTQPQDSAVYLCASSLDQNTEVFFGKGTRLTVV.

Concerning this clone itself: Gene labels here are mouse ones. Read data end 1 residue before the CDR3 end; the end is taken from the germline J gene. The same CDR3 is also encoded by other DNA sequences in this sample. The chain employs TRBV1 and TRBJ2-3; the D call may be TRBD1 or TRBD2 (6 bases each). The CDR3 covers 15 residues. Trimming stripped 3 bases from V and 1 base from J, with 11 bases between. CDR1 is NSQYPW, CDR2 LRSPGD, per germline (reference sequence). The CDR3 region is CTCSAGGRGAETLYF. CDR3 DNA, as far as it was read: TGCACCTGCAGTGCTGGGGGCCGGGGTGCAGAAACGCTGTAT.

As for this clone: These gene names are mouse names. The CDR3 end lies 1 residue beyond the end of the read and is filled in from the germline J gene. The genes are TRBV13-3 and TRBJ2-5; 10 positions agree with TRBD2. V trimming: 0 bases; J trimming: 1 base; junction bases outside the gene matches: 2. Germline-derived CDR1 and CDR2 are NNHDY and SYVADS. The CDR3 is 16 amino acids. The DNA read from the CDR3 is TGTGCCAGCAGTGATGGCCTGGGGGGGCACCAAGACACCCAGTAC. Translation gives CASSDGLGGHQDTQY. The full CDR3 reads CASSDGLGGHQDTQYF.

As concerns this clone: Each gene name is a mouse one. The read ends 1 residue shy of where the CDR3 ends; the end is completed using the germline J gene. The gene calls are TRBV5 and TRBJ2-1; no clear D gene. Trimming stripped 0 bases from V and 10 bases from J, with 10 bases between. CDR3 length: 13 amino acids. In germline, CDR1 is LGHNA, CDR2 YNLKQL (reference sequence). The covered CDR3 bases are TGTGCCAGCAGCCAAGAGCAGGTGGCAGAGCAGTTC. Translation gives CASSQEQVAEQF. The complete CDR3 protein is CASSQEQVAEQFF.